A single sample is the source of the 4 T cell receptor beta chains below, sequenced in a study of early T cells in non-severe SARS-CoV-2 infection. TCRdb re-called the 5' RACE reads with MiXCR, one entry per CDR3 protein. The sample includes 45,000 to 55,000 distinct CDR3 sequences, approximately 13% of them seen just once. Material for sequencing was whole blood. These receptors all stem from an adult who was a healthcare worker with PCR-confirmed SARS-CoV-2 infection or an uninfected control (not recorded which).

This clonotype was detected ten times or more. The genes are TRBV3-1 and TRBJ1-2; no clear D. The CDR3 covers 13 residues. The V end was cut by 1 base, the J end by 4 bases, with 7 bases between. Germline V gives CDR1 LGHDT, CDR2 YNNKEL (reference sequence). As DNA, the CDR3 is TGTGCCAGCAGCCAAGGGCTGATCTATGGCTACACCTTC. It specifies CASSQGLIYGYTF.

This clonotype was counted at least ten times. V is TRBV7-9 and J is TRBJ1-1, with a weak D call TRBD1 (5 bases). The CDR3 covers 15 residues. V was trimmed by 1 base and J by 6 bases, leaving 15 bases between them. CDR1 and CDR2 (germline): SEHNR, FQNEAQ (reference sequence). In DNA form, the CDR3 reads TGTGCCAGCAGCTTAGGACGGGGGGGTACGGCTGAAGCTTTCTTT. This sequence encodes CASSLGRGGTAEAFF.

V and J are TRBV5-1 and TRBJ2-5; D not resolved. V lost 1 base, J lost 2 bases, and 9 bases lay in between. This CDR3 has 14 amino acids. Germline assignment: CDR1 SGHRS and CDR2 YFSETQ. CDR3 in amino acids: CASSLRFQQETQYF. CDR3 bases: TGCGCCAGCAGCTTGCGTTTCCAGCAAGAGACCCAGTACTTC. Using reference TRBV5-1 and TRBJ2-5 for the parts outside the CDR3, the full variable domain is KAGVTQTPRYLIKTRGQQVTLSCSPISGHRSVSWYQQTPGQGLQFLFEYFSETQRNKGNFPGRFSGRQFSNSRSEMNVSTLELGDSALYLCASSLRFQQETQYFGPGTRLLVL.

This clonotype was counted at least ten times. This sequence joins TRBV5-6 and TRBJ1-1, with D possibly matching TRBD1 (5 bases). This CDR3 comprises 12 residues. The germline V and J ends were trimmed by 0 bases and 11 bases, with 11 bases remaining between them. From germline, CDR1 is SGHDT and CDR2 YYEEEE. CDR3 nucleotides: TGTGCCAGCAGCTTGGGGGGCTTAGGGGCTTTCTTT. Translated, it gives CASSLGGLGAFF.